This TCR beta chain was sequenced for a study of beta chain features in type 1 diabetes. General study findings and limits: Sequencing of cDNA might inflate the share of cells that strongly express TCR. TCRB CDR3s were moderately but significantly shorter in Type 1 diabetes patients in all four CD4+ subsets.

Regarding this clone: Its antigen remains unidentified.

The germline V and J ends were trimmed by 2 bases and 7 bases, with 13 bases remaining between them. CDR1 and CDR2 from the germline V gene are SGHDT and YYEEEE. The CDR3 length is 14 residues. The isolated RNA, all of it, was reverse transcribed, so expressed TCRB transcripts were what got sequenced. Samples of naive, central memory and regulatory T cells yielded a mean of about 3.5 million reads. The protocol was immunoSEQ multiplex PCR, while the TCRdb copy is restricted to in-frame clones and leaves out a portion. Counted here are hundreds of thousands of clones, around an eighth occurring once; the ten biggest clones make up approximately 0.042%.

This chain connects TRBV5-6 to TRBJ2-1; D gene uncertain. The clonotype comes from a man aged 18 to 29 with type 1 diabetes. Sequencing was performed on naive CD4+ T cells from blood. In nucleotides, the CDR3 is TGTGCCAGCAGCTTAACCTCCTTTGGAAATGAGCAGTTCTTC. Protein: CASSLTSFGNEQFF. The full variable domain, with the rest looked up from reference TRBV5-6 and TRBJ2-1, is DAGVTQSPTHLIKTRGQQVTLRCSPKSGHDTVSWYQQALGQGPQFIFQYYEEEERQRGNFPDRFSGHQFPNYSSELNVNALLLGDSALYLCASSLTSFGNEQFFGPGTRLTVL.